The 29 T cell receptor beta chains in this list originate from one sample, sequenced in a study of T cell repertoires in cytomegalovirus infection. TCRdb reprocessed the reads via MiXCR and lists one record per CDR3 protein. This table holds approximately 100,000 distinct CDR3 sequences, around a quarter found once. Sequenced sample: CD8+ T cells from PBMCs. These receptors came from a human donor in good health (CMV status not recorded). Some clones in this sample may be carry-over from other donors' samples.

V and J are TRBV20-1 and TRBJ1-3; no firm D call. Deletions cut 1 base from V and 2 bases from J, with 9 bases between. Germline lookup yields CDR1 DFQATT and CDR2 SNEGSKA (reference sequence). The CDR3 covers 14 residues. The CDR3 loop is CSARGGIAGNTIYF. Written as DNA, the CDR3 is TGCAGTGCTAGAGGCGGAATCGCTGGAAACACCATATATTTT.

The chain has TRBV4-1 and TRBJ2-1; D is ambiguous. Deletions cut 0 bases from V and 9 bases from J, with 6 bases between. The CDR3 totals 12 residues. The germline V gene encodes CDR1 MGHRA and CDR2 YSYEKL. The CDR3: CASSQDRVEQFF. The CDR3 DNA reads TGCGCCAGCAGCCAAGATCGAGTTGAGCAGTTCTTC.

The chain is built from TRBV9 and TRBJ2-5; a possible D gene is TRBD1 (5 bases). This CDR3 region has 13 residues. The V gene's germline CDR1 is SGDLS and CDR2 YYNGEE. V was shortened by 2 bases and J by 2 bases, with 7 bases between the two germline ends. The CDR3 loop is CASSVDSQETQYF. The DNA for the CDR3 is TGTGCCAGCAGCGTTGACAGTCAAGAGACCCAGTACTTC.

The chain combines TRBV28 with TRBJ1-1; 8 bases align to TRBD1. The CDR3 loop spans 17 amino acids. V trimming: 5 bases; J trimming: 0 bases; junction bases outside the gene matches: 11. Germline CDR1 is MDHEN and CDR2 is SYDVKM. As DNA, the CDR3 is TGTGCCAGCAGTCAGAAGCAGACAGGGGTCATGAACACTGAAGCTTTCTTT. Amino acids: CASSQKQTGVMNTEAFF.

The rearrangement links TRBV6-2 or TRBV6-3 to TRBJ2-1; D unresolved. V shed 4 bases and J shed 4 bases, with 14 bases lying between them. This CDR3 has 15 residues. CDR1 is MNHEY and CDR2 is SVGEGT in the germline V gene. The CDR3 DNA is TGTGCCAGCAGTTCCCCGGCGGTGGTTTACAATGAGCAGTTCTTC. As protein: CASSSPAVVYNEQFF.

This clonotype was observed many times. V is TRBV7-8 and J is TRBJ2-7; maybe TRBD2 (7 bases). CDR1 and CDR2 (germline): SGHVS, FQNEAQ. With 4 bases removed from V and 3 bases from J, the gap between germline ends came to 19 bases. The CDR3 is made up of 16 amino acids. CDR3 in DNA: TGTGCCAGCAGCTCCGAGGGGGGGGCTCTTAGCTACGAGCAGTACTTC. This codes for CASSSEGGALSYEQYF.

This clonotype was seen more than once but under ten times. The chain uses TRBV12-5 and TRBJ2-2; D is unclear. CDR3 length equals 13 residues. The V gene lost 7 bases and the J gene lost 3 bases, with 9 bases spanning the gap. Germline CDR1 and CDR2: LGHNT and FRNRAP. The CDR3 region is CASEARDTGELFF. CDR3 in DNA: TGTGCTAGTGAGGCCCGTGACACCGGGGAGCTGTTTTTT.

This clonotype was found many times. The V gene is TRBV7-6, the J gene TRBJ2-1; no clear D. V shed 1 base and J shed 6 bases, with 7 bases lying between them. The CDR3 sequence is 13 residues long. Germline V gives CDR1 SGHVS, CDR2 FNYEAQ. DNA for the CDR3: TGTGCCAGCAGCTTAGGAAAACGCAATGAGCAGTTCTTC. Translated, it gives CASSLGKRNEQFF.

This clonotype has only a few counts. J is TRBJ1-3 and V is TRBV14, with 9 bases fitting TRBD1. The CDR3 runs to 15 residues. Germline CDR1 is SGHDN and CDR2 is FVKESK. After removal of 4 bases from V and 4 bases from J, the junction contained 5 bases not matched to a gene. The CDR3 DNA sequence: TGTGCCAGCAGCCTGGACAGGGGTTACGGAAACACCATATATTTT. Amino acid sequence: CASSLDRGYGNTIYF.

This sequence joins TRBV29-1 and TRBJ2-4; 8 bases are shared with TRBD1. Germline V gene lookup returns CDR1 SQVTM and CDR2 ANQGSEA. The CDR3 is 14 amino acids. V gave up 7 bases and J gave up 3 bases; unmatched junction bases: 8. The CDR3 region has the DNA TGCAGCGCTCAGGGGGCAGGAGGCAAAAACATTCAGTACTTC. Translated: CSAQGAGGKNIQYF.

This chain joins TRBV15 and TRBJ2-1; 8 nucleotides line up with TRBD2. The junction had 7 bases not matched to a gene; V was cut back by 3 bases and J by 9 bases. CDR1 is LNHNV, CDR2 YYDKDF, per germline (reference sequence). This CDR3 comprises 14 residues. The CDR3: CATSSGGAKGEQFF. Written as DNA, the CDR3 is TGTGCCACCAGCAGCGGGGGGGCTAAGGGTGAGCAGTTCTTC. Drawing the rest from reference TRBV15 and TRBJ2-1, the complete variable domain is DAMVIQNPRYQVTQFGKPVTLSCSQTLNHNVMYWYQQKSSQAPKLLFHYYDKDFNNEADTPDNFQSRRPNTSFCFLDIRSPGLGDTAMYLCATSSGGAKGEQFFGPGTRLTVL.

This clonotype was observed a handful of times. The chain joins TRBV7-9 to TRBJ2-1; TRBD1 or TRBD2 may be the D gene (5 bases each). CDR3 length: 10 residues. Germline values: CDR1 SEHNR, CDR2 FQNEAQ (reference sequence). V gave up 2 bases and J gave up 14 bases, with 7 bases separating them. This chain's CDR3 is CASSLLGEFF. The CDR3 bases are TGTGCCAGCAGCTTACTGGGGGAGTTCTTC.

Ten or more counts support this clonotype. This rearrangement joins TRBV20-1 to TRBJ1-2; D remains unclear. V dropped 1 base and J dropped 3 bases, with 6 bases sitting between them. Germline CDR1 DFQATT, CDR2 SNEGSKA (reference sequence). CDR3 size: 12 residues. The chain's CDR3 is CSARAEDYGYTF. CDR3 sequence (DNA): TGCAGTGCTAGAGCGGAGGACTATGGCTACACCTTC.

This clonotype has just a few counts. The gene calls are TRBV5-6 and TRBJ1-5, with a possible D match to TRBD1 (5 bases). Germline values: CDR1 SGHDT, CDR2 YYEEEE. V was cut by 4 bases and J by 7 bases, with 9 bases left in between. This CDR3 has 12 amino acids. CDR3 sequence: CASSLGQQPQHF. As DNA, the CDR3 is TGTGCCAGCAGCCTCGGACAACAGCCCCAGCATTTT.

This clonotype was counted many times. This chain uses TRBV6-2 or TRBV6-3 with TRBJ2-1; TRBD1 matches at 10 bases. J gave up 4 bases and V 5 bases, and 5 bases lay outside the gene matches. CDR3 length: 15 amino acids. CDR1 is MNHEY and CDR2 is SVGEGT in the germline V gene. CDR3 residues: CASSPGTGEYNEQFF. The CDR3 bases are TGTGCCAGCAGTCCCGGGACAGGGGAATACAATGAGCAGTTCTTC.

This clonotype was seen only a few times. The chain is built from TRBV14 and TRBJ1-1; D perhaps matches TRBD1 (5 bases). V was trimmed by 1 base and J by 0 bases, leaving 15 bases between them. The CDR3 has 17 amino acids. Per the germline V gene, CDR1 is SGHDN and CDR2 is FVKESK. The CDR3: CASSQGVERQMNTEAFF. The CDR3 DNA follows: TGTGCCAGCAGCCAAGGGGTGGAGCGACAGATGAACACTGAAGCTTTCTTT.

The chain uses TRBV7-6 and TRBJ1-6; D may be TRBD1 (5 bases). This CDR3 has 14 amino acids. Trimming removed 5 bases at V and 10 bases at J, with 15 bases between. The germline V gene has CDR1 SGHVS and CDR2 FNYEAQ. Here the CDR3 DNA reads TGTGCCAGCAGCAAAGGGGTGACTGGCTCACCCCTCCACTTT. Amino acids: CASSKGVTGSPLHF.

CDR3 DNA sequence: TGTGCCAGCAGTAGTAGGTTTGTAGCTTTCTTT. This sequence encodes CASSSRFVAFF. This chain connects TRBV6-6 to TRBJ1-1; D is undetermined. Germline V lookup: CDR1 MNHNY, CDR2 SVGAGI (reference sequence). V was shortened by 5 bases and J by 10 bases, with 11 bases between the two germline ends. The CDR3 runs 11 residues.

In its sample, this clonotype was seen many times. The V call is TRBV12-3 or TRBV12-4, the J call TRBJ2-3; 14 positions match TRBD2. The CDR3 is 18 amino acids. Losses at the gene ends were 8 bases for V and 7 bases for J; bases not matched to a gene: 17. CDR3 protein: CASCRLAGGQTLGNTQYF. In nucleotides, the CDR3 is TGTGCCAGCTGTAGACTAGCGGGAGGGCAAACCCTTGGAAATACGCAGTATTTT.

This chain joins TRBV4-3 and TRBJ2-1; D ambiguous. V dropped 0 bases and J dropped 5 bases, with 8 bases sitting between them. Per the germline V gene, CDR1 is LGHNA and CDR2 is YSLEER. The CDR3 consists of 14 residues. DNA of the CDR3: TGCGCCAGCAGCCAAGATAGCTGGGACAATGAGCAGTTCTTC. Translating gives CASSQDSWDNEQFF.

This clonotype came up many times. The chain recombines TRBV7-2 with TRBJ2-1; 11 bases are a match to TRBD2. J was trimmed by 5 bases and V by 9 bases; bases with no gene match: 3. Germline V gives CDR1 SGHTA, CDR2 FQGNSA. The CDR3 loop spans 13 amino acids. The CDR3 sequence is CARLAGDHNEQFF. The CDR3 DNA sequence: TGTGCCAGACTAGCGGGAGACCACAATGAGCAGTTCTTC.

This clonotype was seen a few times. This chain joins TRBV7-9 and TRBJ2-3; D possibly corresponds to TRBD1 (6 bases). Germline V CDR1 and CDR2: SEHNR, FQNEAQ (reference sequence). The CDR3 loop spans 14 amino acids. V gave up 2 bases and J gave up 4 bases, with 10 bases separating them. The CDR3 DNA sequence: TGTGCCAGCAGCTTATCCGCAGGGGCAGATACGCAGTATTTT. Encoded protein: CASSLSAGADTQYF.

There are many counts of this clonotype. The chain recombines TRBV7-2 with TRBJ2-1; D is undetermined. Trimming took off 1 base at V and 2 bases at J, with 9 bases between the two ends. This CDR3 has 15 amino acids. Germline V lookup: CDR1 SGHTA, CDR2 FQGNSA. CDR3 amino acids: CASSLEGWTYNEQFF. CDR3 nucleotides: TGTGCCAGCAGCTTAGAGGGATGGACCTACAATGAGCAGTTCTTC.

This clonotype was recorded many times. The CDR3 is CASSLQADEQFF. DNA of the CDR3: TGTGCCAGCAGCCTCCAGGCCGACGAGCAGTTCTTC. This sequence joins TRBV7-9 and TRBJ2-1; no clear D. Germline V CDR1 and CDR2: SEHNR, FQNEAQ (reference sequence). The CDR3 extends over 12 amino acids. V lost 5 bases and J lost 10, with 12 bases in between.

Only a few counts were recorded for this clonotype. V and J are TRBV27 and TRBJ1-2; TRBD1 matches at 7 bases. V gave up 5 bases and J gave up 3 bases; unmatched junction bases: 9. Per germline, CDR1 MNHEY and CDR2 SMNVEV (reference sequence). This CDR3 comprises 15 residues. The CDR3, as DNA: TGTGCCAGCAGTGACCTGGGACAGAGATACTATGGCTACACCTTC. Encoded protein: CASSDLGQRYYGYTF.

The rearrangement links TRBV4-1 to TRBJ1-1; D is undetermined. V was cut by 0 bases and J by 8 bases, with 13 bases left in between. Germline loops: CDR1 MGHRA, CDR2 YSYEKL. This CDR3 is built from 14 residues. The DNA of the CDR3 is TGCGCCAGCAGCCAAGATAATTGGGGTGACGAAGCTTTCTTT. Its translation: CASSQDNWGDEAFF.

This clonotype was observed many times. V gene TRBV2 combines with J gene TRBJ2-1; possible D gene TRBD2, 6 bases. Per the germline V gene, CDR1 is SNHLY and CDR2 is FYNNEI. The V gene lost 4 bases and the J gene lost 0 bases, with 10 bases spanning the gap. This CDR3 is 15 amino acids long. The DNA for the CDR3 is TGTGCCAGCAGTGTAGCGGAAGGCTCCTACAATGAGCAGTTCTTC. Amino acid sequence: CASSVAEGSYNEQFF.

This clonotype was counted many times. The chain is built from TRBV7-2 and TRBJ2-1; D is unresolved. CDR1 SGHTA and CDR2 FQGNSA come from the germline V gene. V was pared by 1 base and J by 4 bases, with 5 bases between. The CDR3 sequence is 13 residues long. The DNA of the CDR3 is TGTGCCAGCAGCTTAGACGTTTACAATGAGCAGTTCTTC. Its translation is CASSLDVYNEQFF.

The V and J genes are TRBV5-1 and TRBJ1-1; TRBD1 matches at 9 bases. The CDR3 has 15 residues. V shed 2 bases, J shed 6 bases, and the junction held 8 bases outside the gene matches. Germline values: CDR1 SGHRS, CDR2 YFSETQ. For the CDR3, the DNA is TGCGCCAGCAGCTTAGACAGGGGGTTGAGGGCTGAAGCTTTCTTT. Translating it yields CASSLDRGLRAEAFF.